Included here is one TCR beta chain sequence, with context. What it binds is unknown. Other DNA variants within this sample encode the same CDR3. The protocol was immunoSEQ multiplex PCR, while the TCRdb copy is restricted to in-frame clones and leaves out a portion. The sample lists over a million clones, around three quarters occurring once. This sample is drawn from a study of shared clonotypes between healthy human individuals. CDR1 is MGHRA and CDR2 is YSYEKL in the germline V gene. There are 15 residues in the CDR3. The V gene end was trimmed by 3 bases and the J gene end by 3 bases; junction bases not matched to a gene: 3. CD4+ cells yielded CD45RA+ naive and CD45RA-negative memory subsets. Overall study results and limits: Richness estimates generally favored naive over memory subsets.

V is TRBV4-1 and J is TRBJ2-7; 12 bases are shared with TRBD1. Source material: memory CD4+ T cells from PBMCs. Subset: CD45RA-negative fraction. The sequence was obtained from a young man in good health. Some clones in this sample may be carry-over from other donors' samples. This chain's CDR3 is CASSQGQGAFYEQYF. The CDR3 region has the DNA TGCGCCAGCAGCCAGGGACAGGGGGCATTCTACGAGCAGTACTTC.